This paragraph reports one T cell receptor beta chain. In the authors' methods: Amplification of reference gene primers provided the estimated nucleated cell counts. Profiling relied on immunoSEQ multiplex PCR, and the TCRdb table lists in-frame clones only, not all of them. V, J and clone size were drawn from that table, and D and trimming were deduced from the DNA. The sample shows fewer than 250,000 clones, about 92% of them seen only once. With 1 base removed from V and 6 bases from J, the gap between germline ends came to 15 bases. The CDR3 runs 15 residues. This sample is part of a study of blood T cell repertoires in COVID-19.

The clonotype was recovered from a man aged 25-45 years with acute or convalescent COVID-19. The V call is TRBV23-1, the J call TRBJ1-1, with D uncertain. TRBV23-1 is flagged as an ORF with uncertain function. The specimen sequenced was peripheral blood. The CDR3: CASSQWLHGVAEAFF. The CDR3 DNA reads TGCGCCAGCAGTCAATGGCTTCACGGGGTCGCTGAAGCTTTCTTT.